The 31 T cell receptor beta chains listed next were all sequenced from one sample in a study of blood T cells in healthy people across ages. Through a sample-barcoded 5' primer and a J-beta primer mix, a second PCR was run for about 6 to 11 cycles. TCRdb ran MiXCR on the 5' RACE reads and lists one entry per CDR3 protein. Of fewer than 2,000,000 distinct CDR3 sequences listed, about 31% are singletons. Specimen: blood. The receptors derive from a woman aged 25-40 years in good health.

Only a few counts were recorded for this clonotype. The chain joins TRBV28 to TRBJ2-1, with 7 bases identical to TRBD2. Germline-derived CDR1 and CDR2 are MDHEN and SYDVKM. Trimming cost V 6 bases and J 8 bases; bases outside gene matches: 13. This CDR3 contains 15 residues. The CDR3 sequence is CASSLAVPSPDEQFF. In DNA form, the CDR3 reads TGTGCCAGCAGCCTAGCGGTCCCTTCACCGGATGAGCAGTTCTTC.

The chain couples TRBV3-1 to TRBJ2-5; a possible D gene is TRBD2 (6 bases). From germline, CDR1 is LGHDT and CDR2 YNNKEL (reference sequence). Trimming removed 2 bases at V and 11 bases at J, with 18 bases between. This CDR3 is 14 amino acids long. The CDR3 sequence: CASSQFSGGVEQYF. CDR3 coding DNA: TGTGCCAGCAGCCAATTTAGCGGTGGGGTGGAGCAGTACTTC.

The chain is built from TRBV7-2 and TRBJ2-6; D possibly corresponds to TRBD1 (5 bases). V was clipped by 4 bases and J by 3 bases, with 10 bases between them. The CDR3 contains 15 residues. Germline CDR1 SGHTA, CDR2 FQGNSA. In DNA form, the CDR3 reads TGTGCCAGCAGCTCAGGGCTACTTGGGGCCAACGTCCTGACTTTC. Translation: CASSSGLLGANVLTF.

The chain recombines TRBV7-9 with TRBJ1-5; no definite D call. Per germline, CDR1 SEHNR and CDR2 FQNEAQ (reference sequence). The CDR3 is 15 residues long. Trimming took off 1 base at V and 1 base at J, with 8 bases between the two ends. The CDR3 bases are TGTGCCAGCAGCTTAGGTATTGGGAGCAATCAGCCCCAGCATTTT. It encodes CASSLGIGSNQPQHF.

The CDR3 DNA follows: TGTGCCAGCAGTCCTTTTAGGACTAGCGGGGGCATCGGAGATACGCAGTATTTT. This codes for CASSPFRTSGGIGDTQYF. The chain links TRBV12-3 or TRBV12-4 to TRBJ2-3; TRBD2 agrees at 13 bases. V lost 5 bases and J lost 5; bases outside the gene matches: 13. There are 18 residues in the CDR3.

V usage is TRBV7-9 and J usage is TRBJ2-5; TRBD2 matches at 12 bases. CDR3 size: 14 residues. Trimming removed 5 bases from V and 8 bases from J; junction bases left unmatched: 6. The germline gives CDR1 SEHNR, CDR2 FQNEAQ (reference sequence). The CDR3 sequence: CASSPSGGDLTQYF. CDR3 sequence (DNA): TGTGCCAGCAGCCCTAGCGGGGGGGACCTCACCCAGTACTTC.

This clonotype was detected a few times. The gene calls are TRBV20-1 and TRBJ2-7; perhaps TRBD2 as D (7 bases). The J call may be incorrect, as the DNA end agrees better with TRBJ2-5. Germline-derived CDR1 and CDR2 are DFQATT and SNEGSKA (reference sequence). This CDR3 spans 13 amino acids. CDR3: CSVGGGAVETQYF. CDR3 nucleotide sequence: TGCAGTGTTGGAGGGGGGGCTGTGGAGACCCAGTACTTC.

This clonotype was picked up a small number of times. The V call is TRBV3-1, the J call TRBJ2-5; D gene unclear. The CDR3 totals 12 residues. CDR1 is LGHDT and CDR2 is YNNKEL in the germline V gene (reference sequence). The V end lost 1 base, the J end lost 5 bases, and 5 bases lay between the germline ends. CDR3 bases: TGTGCCAGCAGCCAAGGCATGGAGACCCAGTACTTC. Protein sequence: CASSQGMETQYF.

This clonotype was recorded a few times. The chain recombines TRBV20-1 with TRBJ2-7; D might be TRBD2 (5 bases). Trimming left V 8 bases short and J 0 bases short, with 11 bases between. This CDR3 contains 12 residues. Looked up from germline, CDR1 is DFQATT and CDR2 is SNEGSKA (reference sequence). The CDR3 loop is CSLTGSSYEQYF. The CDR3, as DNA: TGCAGTCTCACGGGAAGCTCCTACGAGCAGTACTTC.

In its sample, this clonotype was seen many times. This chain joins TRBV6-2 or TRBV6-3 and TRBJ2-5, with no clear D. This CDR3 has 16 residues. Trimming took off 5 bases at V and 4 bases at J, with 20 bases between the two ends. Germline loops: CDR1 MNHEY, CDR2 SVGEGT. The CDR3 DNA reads TGTGCCAGCAGTACCCTAAGCCCGGGTCAGGTAGAGACCCAGTACTTC. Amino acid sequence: CASSTLSPGQVETQYF.

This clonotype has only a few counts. The CDR3 spells CSARAPDSGANVLTF. The CDR3 DNA sequence: TGCAGTGCTAGAGCCCCGGACTCTGGGGCCAACGTCCTGACTTTC. The J gene is TRBJ2-6, the V gene TRBV20-1; D uncertain. The CDR3 runs 15 residues. The V end lost 1 base, the J end lost 0 bases, and 7 bases lay between the germline ends. Germline V lookup: CDR1 DFQATT, CDR2 SNEGSKA (reference sequence).

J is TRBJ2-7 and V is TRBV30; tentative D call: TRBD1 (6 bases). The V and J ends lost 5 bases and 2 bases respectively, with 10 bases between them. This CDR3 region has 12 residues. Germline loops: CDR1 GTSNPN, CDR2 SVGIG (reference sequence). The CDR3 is CAWSKGAYEQYF. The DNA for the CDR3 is TGTGCCTGGTCAAAGGGGGCCTACGAGCAGTACTTC.

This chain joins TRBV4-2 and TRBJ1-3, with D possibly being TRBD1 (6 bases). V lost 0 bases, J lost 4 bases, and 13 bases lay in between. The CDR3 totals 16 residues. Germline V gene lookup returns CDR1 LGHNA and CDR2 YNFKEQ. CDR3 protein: CASSQDGQGTGNTIYF. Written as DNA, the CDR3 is TGTGCCAGCAGCCAAGACGGGCAGGGGACCGGAAACACCATATATTTT.

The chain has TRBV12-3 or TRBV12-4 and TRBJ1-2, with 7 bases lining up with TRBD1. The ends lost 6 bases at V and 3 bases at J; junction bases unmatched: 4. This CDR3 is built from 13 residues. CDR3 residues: CASRGTADYGYTF. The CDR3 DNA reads TGTGCCAGCAGGGGGACAGCAGACTATGGCTACACCTTC.

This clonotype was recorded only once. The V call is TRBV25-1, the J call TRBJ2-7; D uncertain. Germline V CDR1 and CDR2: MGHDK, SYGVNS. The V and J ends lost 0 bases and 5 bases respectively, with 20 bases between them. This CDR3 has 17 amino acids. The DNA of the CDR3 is TGTGCCAGCAGTGAATACGTTTTCGGCAGAACCAATCACGAGCAGTACTTC. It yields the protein CASSEYVFGRTNHEQYF.

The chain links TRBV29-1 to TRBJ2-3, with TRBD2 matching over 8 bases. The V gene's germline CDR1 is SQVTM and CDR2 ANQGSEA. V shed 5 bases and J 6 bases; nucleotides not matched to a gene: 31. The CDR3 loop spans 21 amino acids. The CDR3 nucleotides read TGCAGCGTTCCTAGCGACAATAGCGGGGAGCCCGGTCTTTGTGTTCGGGATACGCAGTATTTT. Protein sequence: CSVPSDNSGEPGLCVRDTQYF.

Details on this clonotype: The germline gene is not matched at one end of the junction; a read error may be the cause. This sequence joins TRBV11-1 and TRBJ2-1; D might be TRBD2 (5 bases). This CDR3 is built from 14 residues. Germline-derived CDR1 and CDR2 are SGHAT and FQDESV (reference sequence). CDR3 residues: CANSLARAFNEQFF. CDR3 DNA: TGTGCCAACAGCTTAGCGCGGGCCTTCAATGAGCAGTTCTTC.

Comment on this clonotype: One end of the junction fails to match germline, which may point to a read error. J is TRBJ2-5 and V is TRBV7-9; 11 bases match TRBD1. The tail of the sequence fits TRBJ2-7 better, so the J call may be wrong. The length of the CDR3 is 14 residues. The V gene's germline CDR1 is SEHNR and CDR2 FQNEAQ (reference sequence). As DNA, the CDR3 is TGTGTCAGCAGCAGGGACAGGGGGAACTACGAGCAGTACTTC. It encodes CVSSRDRGNYEQYF.

The CDR3 DNA sequence: TGCGCCAGCAGCCGACGTCTCCCCAATGAGCAGTTCTTC. It yields the protein CASSRRLPNEQFF. This sequence joins TRBV4-1 and TRBJ2-1, with D uncertain. This CDR3 has 13 residues. In germline, CDR1 is MGHRA, CDR2 YSYEKL. The V end was cut by 4 bases, the J end by 6 bases, with 10 bases between.

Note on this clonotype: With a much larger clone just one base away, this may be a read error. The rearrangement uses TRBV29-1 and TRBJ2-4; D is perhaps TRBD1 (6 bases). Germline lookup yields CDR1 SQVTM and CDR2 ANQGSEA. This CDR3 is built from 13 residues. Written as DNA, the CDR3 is TGCGGCGTAACAGGGTTGTCCAAAAACATTCAGTACTTC. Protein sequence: CGVTGLSKNIQYF.

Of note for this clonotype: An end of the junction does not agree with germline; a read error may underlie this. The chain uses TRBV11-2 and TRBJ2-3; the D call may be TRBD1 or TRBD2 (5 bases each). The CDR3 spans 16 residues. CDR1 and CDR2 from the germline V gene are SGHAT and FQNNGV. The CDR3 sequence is CASSLTALASTETQYF. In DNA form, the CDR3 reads TGTGCCAGCAGCTTGACAGCCCTAGCTAGCACAGAGACGCAGTATTTT.

This CDR3 reads CASKTGQGPSYGYTF. The CDR3 region has the DNA TGTGCCAGTAAAACGGGACAGGGGCCCTCCTATGGCTACACCTTC. The chain couples TRBV19 to TRBJ1-2; TRBD1 matches 10 bases. Germline-derived CDR1 and CDR2 are LNHDA and SQIVND (reference sequence). V gave up 7 bases and J gave up 4 bases; unmatched junction bases: 9. The CDR3 sequence is 15 residues long.

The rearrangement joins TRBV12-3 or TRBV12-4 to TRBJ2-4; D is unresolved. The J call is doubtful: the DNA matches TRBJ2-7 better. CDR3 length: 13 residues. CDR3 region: CASSADLPYEQYF. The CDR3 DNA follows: TGTGCCAGCAGCGCAGACCTTCCCTACGAGCAGTACTTC.

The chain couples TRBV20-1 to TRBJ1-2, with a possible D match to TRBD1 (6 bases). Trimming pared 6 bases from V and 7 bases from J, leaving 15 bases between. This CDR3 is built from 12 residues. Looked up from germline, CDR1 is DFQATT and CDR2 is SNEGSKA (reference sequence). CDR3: CSASGEGGGYTF. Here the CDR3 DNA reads TGCAGTGCATCAGGGGAGGGAGGTGGCTACACCTTC.

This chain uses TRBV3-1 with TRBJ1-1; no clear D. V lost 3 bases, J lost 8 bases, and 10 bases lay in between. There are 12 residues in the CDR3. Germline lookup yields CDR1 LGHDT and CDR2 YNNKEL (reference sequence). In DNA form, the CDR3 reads TGTGCCAGCAGCCATCCTTCGGCAGAAGCTTTCTTT. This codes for CASSHPSAEAFF.

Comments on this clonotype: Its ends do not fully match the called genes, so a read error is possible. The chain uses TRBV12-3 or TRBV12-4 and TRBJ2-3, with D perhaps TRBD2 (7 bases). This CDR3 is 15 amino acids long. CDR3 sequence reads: CASTLTGGQTDMQYF. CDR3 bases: TGTGCCAGCACTCTAACGGGGGGCCAGACAGATATGCAGTATTTT.

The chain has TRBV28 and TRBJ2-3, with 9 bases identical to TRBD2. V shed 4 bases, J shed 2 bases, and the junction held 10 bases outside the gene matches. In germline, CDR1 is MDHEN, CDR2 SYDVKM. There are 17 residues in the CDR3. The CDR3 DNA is TGTGCCAGCAGTTATCAAATAGCGGGGGTCGACACAGATACGCAGTATTTT. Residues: CASSYQIAGVDTDTQYF.

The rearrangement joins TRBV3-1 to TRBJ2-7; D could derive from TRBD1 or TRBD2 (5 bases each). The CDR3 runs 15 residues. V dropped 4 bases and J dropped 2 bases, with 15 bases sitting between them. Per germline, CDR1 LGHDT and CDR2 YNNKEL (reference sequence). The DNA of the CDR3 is TGTGCCAGCAGCCCCTGGACCAAGGGACCCTACGAGCAGTACTTC. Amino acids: CASSPWTKGPYEQYF.

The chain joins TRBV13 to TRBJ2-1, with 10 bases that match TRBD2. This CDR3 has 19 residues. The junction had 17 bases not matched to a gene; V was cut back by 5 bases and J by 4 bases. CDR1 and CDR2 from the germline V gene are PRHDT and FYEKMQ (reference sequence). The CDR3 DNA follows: TGTGCCAGCAGCCCCACCCCCTCCCTAGCGGGAGTCGAGTACAATGAGCAGTTCTTC. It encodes CASSPTPSLAGVEYNEQFF.

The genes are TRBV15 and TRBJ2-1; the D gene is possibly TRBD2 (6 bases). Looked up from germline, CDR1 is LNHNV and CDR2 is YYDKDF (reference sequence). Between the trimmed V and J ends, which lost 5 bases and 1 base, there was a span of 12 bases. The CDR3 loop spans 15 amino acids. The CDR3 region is CATSGSGTSYNEQFF. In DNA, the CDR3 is TGTGCCACCAGCGGATCCGGGACTTCCTACAATGAGCAGTTCTTC.

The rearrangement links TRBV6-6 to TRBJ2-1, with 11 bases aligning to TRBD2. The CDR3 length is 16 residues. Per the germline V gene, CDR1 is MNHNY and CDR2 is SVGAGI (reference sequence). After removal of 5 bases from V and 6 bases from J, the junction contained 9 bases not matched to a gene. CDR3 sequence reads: CASSQSTSGSRNEQFF. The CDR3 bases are TGTGCCAGCAGTCAGTCAACTAGCGGGAGTCGCAATGAGCAGTTCTTC.